A single sample is the source of the 10 T cell receptor beta chains below, sequenced in a study of CD8 T cells in ankylosing spondylitis (dated by TCRdb to the late 2010s). The study at large found these results: A TCR beta motif of fewer than 10 highly homologous amino acid variants appeared characteristic of blood from ankylosing spondylitis patients.

Antigen specificity for these receptors is unknown. Library preparation was by 5' RACE. Reads for this sample came from an Illumina HiSeq 2500. TCRdb reanalyzed the raw reads on its own, using fastp at Q25 for trimming and MiXCR for clone calling, and kept in-frame beta chains. Each CDR3 protein appears once, grouped with its most common genes and DNA. This sample comprises hundreds of thousands of distinct CDR3 sequences, approximately 26% of them detected only once. Jointly, the top ten make up about 1% of the sample. The specimen was blood, either unsorted or a sorted T cell fraction (not recorded which). The receptors originated from a male donor with ankylosing spondylitis.

J is TRBJ2-6 and V is TRBV29-1; a possible D gene is TRBD1 (5 bases). The CDR3 is made up of 16 amino acids. Germline CDR1 and CDR2: SQVTM and ANQGSEA. V was cut by 8 bases and J by 0 bases, with 17 bases left in between. CDR3 region: CSCKTRTPSGANVLTF. The CDR3 nucleotides are TGCAGCTGCAAGACACGGACACCCTCTGGGGCCAACGTCCTGACTTTC. Drawing the rest from reference TRBV29-1 and TRBJ2-6, the complete variable domain is SAVISQKPSRDICQRGTSLTIQCQVDSQVTMMFWYRQQPGQSLTLIATANQGSEATYESGFVIDKFPISRPNLTFSTLTVSNMSPEDSSIYLCSCKTRTPSGANVLTFGAGSRLTVL.

This chain uses TRBV5-4 with TRBJ2-5; 10 nucleotides match TRBD1. CDR3 length equals 15 residues. In germline, CDR1 is SGHNT, CDR2 YYREEE (reference sequence). With V trimmed by 4 bases and J by 5 bases, 8 bases remained unmatched. As DNA, the CDR3 is TGTGCCAGCAGCACACAGACAGGGGGCAGCGAGACCCAGTACTTC. Translating gives CASSTQTGGSETQYF.

This clonotype has a count of ten or more. The J gene is TRBJ1-5, the V gene TRBV12-3 or TRBV12-4; 9 nucleotides align to TRBD1. The CDR3 totals 15 residues. V shed 6 bases, J shed 3 bases, and the junction held 6 bases outside the gene matches. CDR3 sequence: CASSHRTGVNQPQHF. DNA for the CDR3: TGTGCCAGCAGCCATAGGACAGGGGTCAATCAGCCCCAGCATTTT.

The chain joins TRBV10-3 to TRBJ1-2, with 7 bases aligning to TRBD1. Unmatched junction bases numbered 8, after V lost 9 bases and J lost 4 bases. Per germline, CDR1 ENHRY and CDR2 SYGVKD. There are 13 residues in the CDR3. The CDR3 sequence: CAIRRDRPYGYTF. CDR3 sequence (DNA): TGTGCCATACGCCGGGACAGACCCTATGGCTACACCTTC.

The chain couples TRBV29-1 to TRBJ2-1, with D possibly matching TRBD2 (6 bases). The germline V gene has CDR1 SQVTM and CDR2 ANQGSEA. This CDR3 has 16 amino acids. Trimming removed 2 bases at V and 1 base at J, with 15 bases between. The CDR3, as DNA: TGCAGCGTTGAAAACGGGAGAGGTTCATCCTACAATGAGCAGTTCTTC. Encoded protein: CSVENGRGSSYNEQFF.

The chain combines TRBV7-8 with TRBJ2-7, with 14 bases matching TRBD2. This CDR3 comprises 17 residues. Germline values: CDR1 SGHVS, CDR2 FQNEAQ. The V and J ends lost 5 bases and 3 bases, in that order; junction bases with no gene match: 9. The CDR3 bases are TGTGCCAGCAGCCCCGTGACTAGCGGGAGGGTAGTCTACGAGCAGTACTTC. Translated, it gives CASSPVTSGRVVYEQYF.

J is TRBJ2-5 and V is TRBV30; D call uncertain. V gave up 1 base and J gave up 3 bases, with 0 bases separating them. This CDR3 is 10 amino acids long. Germline-derived CDR1 and CDR2 are GTSNPN and SVGIG (reference sequence). The chain's CDR3 is CAWSEETQYF. CDR3 nucleotides: TGTGCCTGGAGTGAAGAGACCCAGTACTTC.

CDR3 nucleotides: TGTGCCAGCAGCTCCTTGACCGGGGCCAAGTTCTTC. This encodes CASSSLTGAKFF. The genes are TRBV7-2 and TRBJ2-1, with D perhaps being TRBD1 or TRBD2 (5 bases each). V lost 4 bases to trimming and J lost 14 bases, with 15 bases between them. Per germline, CDR1 SGHTA and CDR2 FQGNSA. The CDR3 is 12 amino acids.

This clonotype was found a few times. The rearrangement joins TRBV20-1 to TRBJ2-1; D gene uncertain. This CDR3 contains 12 residues. V lost 1 base, J lost 4 bases, and 5 bases lay in between. Germline V gives CDR1 DFQATT, CDR2 SNEGSKA (reference sequence). The CDR3 nucleotides read TGCAGTGCTAGAGCCGGGTACAATGAGCAGTTCTTC. Protein: CSARAGYNEQFF.

This chain links TRBV20-1 with TRBJ2-1; tentatively, D is TRBD2 (6 bases). Germline loops: CDR1 DFQATT, CDR2 SNEGSKA (reference sequence). CDR3 length: 11 amino acids. The CDR3 region is CGGTDYNEQFF. CDR3 sequence (DNA): TGCGGGGGGACTGACTACAATGAGCAGTTCTTC.